Listed below are T cell receptor beta chains from one sample, sequenced in a study of cytomegalovirus exposure and HLA in healthy donors. Sequencing was performed with immunoSEQ multiplex PCR; in TCRdb, only in-frame clones are kept and a portion is missing. The sample shows under 250,000 clones, 70% to 90% of them seen only once. Sample: PBMCs. The receptor set was obtained from an older woman in good health and CMV-seropositive. Each CDR3 is given with its conserved first and last residue. The D gene is left open where the match is weak. A clone size is listed for some rows: how often the clone was seen (once, few, many), or a class if it is expanded.

d_call	v_call	clone_size	j_call	cdr3_length	cdr3_nt	cdr3_aa
NA	TRBV5-1	NA	TRBJ1-4	13	TGCGCCAGCCGCACAGGGTTCGGGGAAAAACTGTTTTTT	CASRTGFGEKLFF
TRBD2	TRBV9	NA	TRBJ2-3	18	TGTGCCAGCAGCGCGGAAATCCTTAGCGGGAGCGACGGAGATACGCAGTATTTT	CASSAEILSGSDGDTQYF
NA	TRBV28	NA	TRBJ1-1	15	TGTGCCAGCAGTTTTAGTTCGTCGGCGGGCACTGAAGCTTTCTTT	CASSFSSSAGTEAFF
NA	TRBV19	NA	TRBJ1-4	15	TGTGCCAGTAGTATCCTCGGAGGGGATAGTGAAAAACTGTTTTTT	CASSILGGDSEKLFF
TRBD2	TRBV4-1	once	TRBJ2-5	14	TGCGCCAGCAGCCAAATAGCGGGAGCGGCGACCCAGTACTTC	CASSQIAGAATQYF
NA	TRBV29-1	NA	TRBJ2-5	10	TGCAGCGCCTCTGAGGAGACCCAGTACTTC	CSASEETQYF
NA	TRBV15	NA	TRBJ2-1	14	TGTGCCACCAGCTCTCCTAGTGCTGCTGGTGAGCAGTTCTTC	CATSSPSAAGEQFF
NA	TRBV5-1	NA	TRBJ2-7	15	TGCGCCAGCAGTTACAGCAATTTTCTTTCCTCCGAGCAGTACTTC	CASSYSNFLSSEQYF
TRBD1	TRBV4-1	few	TRBJ2-7	15	TGCGCCAGCAGCCTGGGGACAGGGGGCGGGTACGAGCAGTACTTC	CASSLGTGGGYEQYF
NA	TRBV6-5	NA	TRBJ2-3	14	TGTGCCAGCAGCCATGGGCGGGGTCAGGCTACGCAGTATTTT	CASSHGRGQATQYF
TRBD1	TRBV5-4	NA	TRBJ1-2	14	TGTGCCAGCAGCGCCGGGACAGCTAACTATGGCTACACCTTC	CASSAGTANYGYTF
NA	TRBV9	NA	TRBJ2-1	17	TGTGCCAGCAGCAATCCCTCATTCGGGACTGCTGACGATGAGCAGTTCTTC	CASSNPSFGTADDEQFF
NA	TRBV28	few	TRBJ1-1	12	TGTGCCAGCAGTTTACAGAACACTGAAGCTTTCTTT	CASSLQNTEAFF
NA	TRBV5-4	few	TRBJ1-5	13	TGTGCCAGCACGAGACAGGTCAATCAGCCCCAGCATTTT	CASTRQVNQPQHF
NA	TRBV28	NA	TRBJ2-5	15	TGTGCCAGCACCCTGCTGCGGGGACCCCAAGAGACCCAGTACTTC	CASTLLRGPQETQYF
NA	TRBV10-3	NA	TRBJ2-1	16	TGTGCCATCAGGGCTACGGGACTCGGTCTGAGTAATGAGCAGTTCTTC	CAIRATGLGLSNEQFF
NA	TRBV15	NA	TRBJ2-1	17	TGTGCCACCAGCAGCTCAGGGGGGGCCGGGGGGGTAGATGAGCAGTTCTTC	CATSSSGGAGGVDEQFF
TRBD2	TRBV15	NA	TRBJ2-2	19	TGTGCCACCAGCAGGGCCGGGACTAGCGGAAAAAAGAACACCGGGGAGCTGTTTTTT	CATSRAGTSGKKNTGELFF
NA	TRBV19	NA	TRBJ2-1	15	TGTGCCAGTAGTATAGGGGACAAAGCCTACAATGAGCAGTTCTTC	CASSIGDKAYNEQFF
TRBD2	TRBV10-3	NA	TRBJ2-7	15	TGTGCCATCAGTAGGGCTAGCGGGAGTTCGAGCGAGCAGTACTTC	CAISRASGSSSEQYF
TRBD2	TRBV5-4	few	TRBJ2-1	15	TGTGCCAGCAGCTTGCTATCTAGCGGGAGCAATGAGCAGTTCTTC	CASSLLSSGSNEQFF
TRBD2	TRBV5-1	NA	TRBJ2-5	14	TGCGCCAGCAGCTTGGAGCTAGCGGTTGGGACCCAGTACTTC	CASSLELAVGTQYF
NA	TRBV11-2	NA	TRBJ1-2	15	TGTGCCAGCAGCTTAGGAACAGGGCTCGACTATGGCTACACCTTC	CASSLGTGLDYGYTF
TRBD2	TRBV10-3	NA	TRBJ2-3	17	TGTGCCATCAGTGTACAATCGGCGGGAGGGGCAACAGATACGCAGTATTTT	CAISVQSAGGATDTQYF
NA	TRBV19	NA	TRBJ2-7	12	TGTGCCACCGCGGGGCTCTACTACGAGCAGTACTTC	CATAGLYYEQYF
TRBD2	TRBV29-1	NA	TRBJ2-1	14	TGCAGCGTTGAGCCTAGCGGGAGCCCCAATGAGCAGTTCTTC	CSVEPSGSPNEQFF
TRBD1	TRBV2	NA	TRBJ2-7	16	TGTGCCAGCAGGGGGCCCGGGACAGGCCTATCCTACGAGCAGTACTTC	CASRGPGTGLSYEQYF
NA	TRBV6-1	NA	TRBJ1-5	14	TGTGCCAGCAGTGGGCAGGGGTCGGATCAGCCCCAGCATTTT	CASSGQGSDQPQHF